Each of the 6 T cell receptor beta chains below was sequenced from the same sample in a study of OX40 agonist ivuxolimab in advanced cancers. Method: immunoSEQ multiplex PCR; TCRdb's copy keeps in-frame clones and lacks some. The data contain some 70,000 clones, more than 85% of them seen just once; the ten biggest clones take up 2.2%. The material sequenced was CD4+ or CD8+ T cells sorted from blood, taken in a trial of the OX40 agonist ivuxolimab. Receptors were obtained from an adult with an advanced solid tumor such as melanoma, head and neck, liver or kidney cancer.

The chain uses TRBV5-1 and TRBJ2-2; the D gene is possibly TRBD2 (6 bases). From germline, CDR1 is SGHRS and CDR2 YFSETQ. The germline V and J ends were trimmed by 7 bases and 0 bases, with 13 bases remaining between them. There are 15 residues in the CDR3. The CDR3: CASSPGLPNTGELFF. The CDR3 DNA is TGCGCCAGCTCTCCGGGACTCCCGAACACCGGGGAGCTGTTTTTT.

V and J are TRBV18 and TRBJ2-5; no clear D. With the DNA end fitting TRBJ2-7 better, the J assignment may be wrong. This CDR3 spans 14 amino acids. Germline V gives CDR1 KGHSH, CDR2 LQKENI. CDR3 in amino acids: CASSPTRVSYEQYF. CDR3 coding DNA: TGTGCCAGCTCACCAACCCGCGTCTCCTACGAGCAGTACTTC.

The gene calls are TRBV19 and TRBJ1-1; weak D call: TRBD1 (5 bases). Between the trimmed V and J ends, which lost 5 bases and 3 bases, there was a span of 13 bases. The CDR3 extends over 14 amino acids. Germline V lookup: CDR1 LNHDA, CDR2 SQIVND (reference sequence). The CDR3 reads CASSSRDGDTEAFF. CDR3 sequence (DNA): TGTGCCAGTAGTTCCCGGGACGGGGACACTGAAGCTTTCTTT.

The chain carries TRBV18 and TRBJ2-2; D assignment may be TRBD1 or TRBD2 (5 bases each). CDR1 KGHSH and CDR2 LQKENI come from the germline V gene. The germline V and J ends were trimmed by 0 bases and 1 base, with 9 bases remaining between them. This CDR3 comprises 16 residues. The CDR3 spells CASSPPGRRNTGELFF. The CDR3 DNA sequence: TGTGCCAGCTCACCACCGGGACGAAGGAACACCGGGGAGCTGTTTTTT.

This clone was detected once. The chain employs TRBV18 and TRBJ2-2; D might be TRBD1 or TRBD2, each matching 5 bases. From germline, CDR1 is KGHSH and CDR2 LQKENI. CDR3 size: 16 residues. V lost 0 bases and J 4 bases, leaving 12 bases between the germline ends. Written as DNA, the CDR3 is TGTGCCAGCTCACCACCGGGGGTCGTAATCACCGGGGAGCTGTTTTTT. Protein sequence: CASSPPGVVITGELFF.

This clone was counted only a few times. The sample carries other DNA sequences with the same CDR3. The gene calls are TRBV18 and TRBJ2-3; D is uncertain. The CDR3 extends over 13 amino acids. Germline loops: CDR1 KGHSH, CDR2 LQKENI. The germline V and J ends were trimmed by 3 bases and 6 bases, with 10 bases remaining between them. The CDR3 spells CASSPPSSDTQYF. As DNA, the CDR3 is TGTGCCAGCTCACCCCCATCTTCTGATACGCAGTATTTT.